This is a list of T cell receptor beta chains from one sample in a study of type 1 regulatory T cells. No antigen has been identified for these receptors. TCRdb passed the reads through MiXCR, listing each CDR3 protein once. The table shows approximately 77,000 distinct CDR3 sequences, with less than 25% occurring only once. Material: cultured type 1 regulatory T (Tr1) cells, either the whole culture or a sorted fraction (not recorded which). The receptors originated from a human donor in good health. CDR3s include the opening cysteine and the closing phenylalanine or tryptophan. Fields, in order: CDR3 protein, CDR3 DNA, V gene, D gene, J gene, clone size. D genes are given only for firm matches. Expanded clones are given a class, and other clones once, few, many or no size at all.

CDR3: CASSPGQGIGDTQYF
DNA: TGTGCCAGCAGCCCAGGACAGGGGATTGGAGATACGCAGTATTTT
V: TRBV12-3/TRBV12-4
D: TRBD1
J: TRBJ2-3
size: .

CDR3: CSAIFEGNQPQHF
DNA: TGCAGCGCCATATTTGAGGGGAATCAGCCCCAGCATTTT
V: TRBV29-1
D: .
J: TRBJ1-5
size: few

CDR3: CASSPTLAAGRETQYF
DNA: TGTGCCAGCAGTCCGACGCTAGCGGCTGGGAGGGAGACCCAGTACTTC
V: TRBV27
D: TRBD2
J: TRBJ2-5
size: .

CDR3: CASSWAASGAYNEQFF
DNA: TGCGCCAGCAGCTGGGCGGCTAGCGGAGCTTACAATGAGCAGTTCTTC
V: TRBV5-1
D: TRBD2
J: TRBJ2-1
size: .

CDR3: CSAAAFSSYNEQFF
DNA: TGCAGCGCCGCAGCGTTTAGCTCCTACAATGAGCAGTTCTTC
V: TRBV29-1
D: .
J: TRBJ2-1
size: few

CDR3: CASSQEGMAYEQFF
DNA: TGCGCCAGCAGCCAAGAAGGTATGGCTTATGAGCAGTTCTTC
V: TRBV4-3
D: .
J: TRBJ2-1
size: .

CDR3: CAISATSGRRDEQFF
DNA: TGTGCCATCAGCGCTACTAGCGGGAGACGTGATGAGCAGTTCTTC
V: TRBV10-3
D: TRBD2
J: TRBJ2-1
size: few

CDR3: CASSSSTGQLRQQYF
DNA: TGCGCCAGCAGCTCTTCGACCGGTCAACTACGTCAGCAGTACTTC
V: TRBV5-1
D: .
J: TRBJ2-7
size: .

CDR3: CASSWDDRDSPLHF
DNA: TGCGCCAGCAGCTGGGACGATAGGGATTCACCCCTCCACTTT
V: TRBV5-1
D: .
J: TRBJ1-6
size: few

CDR3: CASRIFRDADTQYF
DNA: TGCGCCAGCAGAATTTTCAGGGACGCAGATACGCAGTATTTT
V: TRBV5-1
D: .
J: TRBJ2-3
size: few

CDR3: CASSFTGPPQHF
DNA: TGTGCCAGCAGCTTCACAGGGCCCCCCCAGCATTTT
V: TRBV6-2/TRBV6-3
D: .
J: TRBJ1-5
size: .

CDR3: CASSDLWEQFF
DNA: TGCGCCAGCAGTGATTTATGGGAGCAGTTCTTC
V: TRBV10-2
D: .
J: TRBJ2-1
size: .

CDR3: CASSSGSDNQPQHF
DNA: TGTGCCAGCAGCTCAGGATCAGACAATCAGCCCCAGCATTTT
V: TRBV3-1
D: .
J: TRBJ1-5
size: many

CDR3: CASMGGIAKNIQYF
DNA: TGTGCCAGCATGGGAGGGATAGCCAAAAACATTCAGTACTTC
V: TRBV12-3/TRBV12-4
D: TRBD2
J: TRBJ2-4
size: .

CDR3: CASSFGGVHTEAFF
DNA: TGTGCCAGCAGCTTTGGTGGCGTTCACACTGAAGCTTTCTTT
V: TRBV7-9
D: .
J: TRBJ1-1
size: many

CDR3: CATSEPSPSSGPYNEQFF
DNA: TGTGCCACCAGTGAGCCCTCCCCCTCTAGCGGACCCTACAATGAGCAGTTCTTC
V: TRBV24-1
D: TRBD2
J: TRBJ2-1
size: many

CDR3: CSAREAGLTEAFF
DNA: TGCAGTGCTAGAGAAGCAGGTCTTACTGAAGCTTTCTTT
V: TRBV20-1
D: .
J: TRBJ1-1
size: .

CDR3: CASSELGARTEAFF
DNA: TGTGCCAGCAGCGAGCTCGGGGCGCGCACTGAAGCTTTCTTT
V: TRBV9
D: .
J: TRBJ1-1
size: .

CDR3: CASKGDYSPLHF
DNA: TGCGCCAGCAAGGGCGATTATTCACCCCTCCACTTT
V: TRBV5-1
D: .
J: TRBJ1-6
size: .

CDR3: CASSRAQDYEQYF
DNA: TGTGCCAGCAGCCGTGCACAAGACTACGAGCAGTACTTC
V: TRBV7-8
D: .
J: TRBJ2-7
size: .

CDR3: CASSPGILRQPQHF
DNA: TGTGCCAGCTCGCCGGGGATCCTCCGTCAGCCCCAGCATTTT
V: TRBV3-1
D: .
J: TRBJ1-5
size: .

CDR3: CSAIGPSSYNEQFF
DNA: TGCAGTGCTATCGGACCGAGCTCCTACAATGAGCAGTTCTTC
V: TRBV20-1
D: .
J: TRBJ2-1
size: few

CDR3: CASSRTGVDAPLHF
DNA: TGTGCCAGCAGTCGGACAGGGGTCGACGCACCCCTCCACTTT
V: TRBV25-1
D: TRBD1
J: TRBJ1-6
size: .

CDR3: CASSLALESIQYF
DNA: TGTGCCAGCAGCTTAGCGCTCGAGAGCATTCAGTACTTC
V: TRBV7-2
D: .
J: TRBJ2-4
size: few

CDR3: CASSLAGTSADEQFF
DNA: TGCGCCAGCAGCTTGGCCGGGACTAGTGCTGATGAGCAGTTCTTC
V: TRBV5-1
D: TRBD2
J: TRBJ2-1
size: .

CDR3: CASSLVGQGVAGANVLTF
DNA: TGTGCCAGCAGCTTAGTGGGACAGGGGGTTGCTGGGGCCAACGTCCTGACTTTC
V: TRBV7-2
D: TRBD1
J: TRBJ2-6
size: .

CDR3: CASSYWGRLSTDTQYF
DNA: TGTGCCAGCAGTTACTGGGGGAGGCTAAGCACAGATACGCAGTATTTT
V: TRBV6-6
D: .
J: TRBJ2-3
size: few

CDR3: CASSLVEGATGELFF
DNA: TGCGCCAGCAGCTTGGTCGAGGGGGCCACCGGGGAGCTGTTTTTT
V: TRBV5-1
D: TRBD1
J: TRBJ2-2
size: many

CDR3: CASSLASSVNEQFF
DNA: TGTGCTAGCAGCTTAGCGTCAAGCGTCAATGAGCAGTTCTTC
V: TRBV7-7
D: .
J: TRBJ2-1
size: .

CDR3: CASSPGQYSYEQYF
DNA: TGTGCCAGCAGTCCCGGACAGTACTCCTACGAGCAGTACTTC
V: TRBV12-3/TRBV12-4
D: .
J: TRBJ2-7
size: few

CDR3: CASSPRTANTDYEQYF
DNA: TGTGCCAGCAGCCCGCGGACGGCTAACACCGACTACGAGCAGTACTTC
V: TRBV7-8
D: .
J: TRBJ2-7
size: .

CDR3: CATSHGYGEQYF
DNA: TGTGCCACCAGTCATGGGTACGGCGAGCAGTACTTC
V: TRBV24-1
D: .
J: TRBJ2-7
size: few

CDR3: CAISPKEGVTEAFF
DNA: TGTGCCATCAGTCCGAAGGAAGGGGTCACTGAAGCTTTCTTT
V: TRBV10-3
D: .
J: TRBJ1-1
size: few

CDR3: CASRPQGTDTQYF
DNA: TGTGCCAGCAGACCACAGGGCACAGATACGCAGTATTTT
V: TRBV12-3/TRBV12-4
D: .
J: TRBJ2-3
size: .

CDR3: CASSLQGGSYEQYF
DNA: TGTGCCAGCAGTCTACAAGGGGGGTCCTACGAGCAGTACTTC
V: TRBV6-6
D: .
J: TRBJ2-7
size: .

CDR3: CVSSPIRSQETQYF
DNA: TGTGTCAGCTCACCAATCAGGTCGCAGGAGACCCAGTACTTC
V: TRBV18
D: .
J: TRBJ2-5
size: .

CDR3: CASSLVSVGGIYEQYF
DNA: TGCGCCAGCAGCTTGGTCTCGGTGGGCGGTATCTACGAGCAGTACTTC
V: TRBV5-1
D: .
J: TRBJ2-7
size: .

CDR3: CASSLVSGVAFF
DNA: TGTGCCAGCAGCTTAGTTTCAGGGGTTGCTTTCTTT
V: TRBV7-9
D: .
J: TRBJ1-1
size: .

CDR3: CSVGLRIGTDTQYF
DNA: TGCAGCGTTGGGTTGAGAATTGGGACAGATACGCAGTATTTT
V: TRBV29-1
D: .
J: TRBJ2-3
size: .

CDR3: CATRGTSGRGTGELFF
DNA: TGTGCCACCAGAGGGACTAGCGGAAGAGGAACCGGGGAGCTGTTTTTT
V: TRBV10-3
D: TRBD2
J: TRBJ2-2
size: few

CDR3: CASSDGHQPQHF
DNA: TGTGCCAGCAGCGACGGTCATCAGCCCCAGCATTTT
V: TRBV12-3/TRBV12-4
D: .
J: TRBJ1-5
size: medium-sized

CDR3: CASSQALTTWSYNEQFF
DNA: TGTGCCAGCAGCCAAGCGCTGACTACGTGGTCCTACAATGAGCAGTTCTTC
V: TRBV14
D: .
J: TRBJ2-1
size: .